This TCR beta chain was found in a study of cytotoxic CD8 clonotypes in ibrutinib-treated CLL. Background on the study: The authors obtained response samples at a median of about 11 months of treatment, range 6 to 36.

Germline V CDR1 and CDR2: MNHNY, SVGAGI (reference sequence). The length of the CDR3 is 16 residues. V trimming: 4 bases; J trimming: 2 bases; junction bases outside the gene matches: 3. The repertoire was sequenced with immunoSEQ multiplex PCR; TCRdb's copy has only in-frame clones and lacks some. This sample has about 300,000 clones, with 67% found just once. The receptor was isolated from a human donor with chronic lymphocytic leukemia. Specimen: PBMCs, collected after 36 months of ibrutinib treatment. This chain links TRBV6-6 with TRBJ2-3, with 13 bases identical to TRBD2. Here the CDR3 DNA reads TGTGCCAGCAGTTCACTAGCGGGGGGGATCACAGATACGCAGTATTTT. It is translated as CASSSLAGGITDTQYF.